The present T cell receptor (beta chain) was sequenced within a study of cytomegalovirus exposure and HLA in healthy donors. The germline CDR1 and CDR2 sequences are MDHEN and SYDVKM. V lost 3 bases, J lost 1 base, and 15 bases lay in between. CDR3 length: 16 residues. 13 Jbeta primers and 60 Vbeta primers were used for the PCR. Clones were read by immunoSEQ multiplex PCR, and TCRdb kept only the in-frame ones, dropping some. The table includes about 160,000 clones, 60% to 80% detected once. The sequence came from a middle-aged man in good health and CMV-seropositive. The V gene is TRBV28, the J gene TRBJ1-1; D is unresolved. The sequenced sample was PBMCs. CDR3 region: CASSFPKREGNTEAFF. The CDR3 DNA follows: TGTGCCAGCAGTTTTCCGAAGCGAGAGGGGAACACTGAAGCTTTCTTT. The full variable domain, its missing parts supplied by reference TRBV28 and TRBJ1-1, is DVKVTQSSRYLVKRTGEKVFLECVQDMDHENMFWYRQDPGLGLRLIYFSYDVKMKEKGDIPEGYSVSREKKERFSLILESASTNQTSMYLCASSFPKREGNTEAFFGQGTRLTVV.